This T cell receptor (beta chain) is drawn from a study of cytomegalovirus exposure and HLA in healthy donors. Findings of the study overall: A further, later analysis showed that HLA-associated TCR beta chains (compared with equally common others) were more clonally expanded.

Germline CDR1 SGHTA, CDR2 FQGNSA. Losses at the gene ends were 7 bases for V and 3 bases for J; bases not matched to a gene: 9. The CDR3 covers 15 residues. PCR was performed using 60 Vbeta and 13 Jbeta primers. Sequencing used immunoSEQ multiplex PCR; TCRdb keeps in-frame clones, though not all of them. The table lists 130,000 to 150,000 clones, around 82% of them singletons. As regards this clone: The antigen remains unidentified.

The receptor's source is a man aged 35 to 55 in good health and CMV-seropositive. Material: PBMCs. This rearrangement joins TRBV7-2 to TRBJ2-7; 10 nucleotides agree with TRBD1. The chain's CDR3 is CASTPGRDRGYEQYF. In DNA, the CDR3 is TGTGCCAGCACCCCAGGCCGGGACAGGGGCTACGAGCAGTACTTC.